These T cell receptor beta chains were read from a single sample in a study of cytomegalovirus exposure and HLA in healthy donors. Only in-frame clones appear in the TCRdb table, and some are missing; sequencing was by immunoSEQ multiplex PCR. This repertoire shows some 150,000 clones, 70% to 80% found once; its top ten account for around 1.4%. Material for sequencing was PBMCs. These TCRs come from a man in his 60s in good health and CMV-seronegative. CDR3s include the opening cysteine and the closing phenylalanine or tryptophan. D genes are given only for firm matches. Size is stated for part of the rows, as once, few or many counts, or as a class when the clone is expanded.

j_call d_call clone_size v_call cdr3_aa cdr3_nt
TRBJ1-1 . . TRBV28 CASSPVGTGDTEAFF TGTGCCAGCAGCCCCGTCGGGACGGGGGACACTGAAGCTTTCTTT
TRBJ2-4 . once TRBV25-1 CASSEGGGYLAKNIQYF TGTGCCAGCAGTGAAGGGGGGGGCTACCTAGCCAAAAACATTCAGTACTTC
TRBJ2-3 TRBD1 few TRBV5-1 CASSLENRGLDTQYF TGCGCCAGCAGCTTGGAGAACAGGGGGCTTGATACGCAGTATTTT
TRBJ2-2 TRBD2 few TRBV6-4 CASSAELATNTGELFF TGTGCCAGCAGTGCCGAACTAGCGACGAACACCGGGGAGCTGTTTTTT
TRBJ2-1 . once TRBV27 CASSLQANNEQFF TGTGCCAGCAGTTTGCAGGCCAACAATGAGCAGTTCTTC
TRBJ1-3 TRBD1 once TRBV7-6 CASSPGQGQDTIYF TGTGCCAGCAGCCCCGGACAGGGGCAGGACACCATATATTTT
TRBJ1-3 . . TRBV7-2 CASTLQGGNTIYF TGTGCCAGCACCTTGCAGGGAGGAAACACCATATATTTT
TRBJ1-6 . . TRBV6-1 CASSGSYGPLHF TGTGCCAGCAGTGGTTCCTATGGTCCCCTCCACTTT
TRBJ1-1 . . TRBV10-2 CASSEGANTEAFF TGCGCCAGCAGTGAGGGGGCGAATACTGAAGCTTTCTTT
TRBJ2-1 TRBD1 . TRBV19 CASSRTGTGDQFF TGTGCCAGTAGTAGGACCGGGACAGGGGACCAGTTCTTC
TRBJ1-5 TRBD1 . TRBV7-2 CASSLGDRGLNQPQHF TGTGCCAGCAGCTTAGGGGACAGGGGACTAAATCAGCCCCAGCATTTT
TRBJ1-2 . . TRBV4-3 CASSQETGRGYTF TGCGCCAGCAGCCAAGAAACAGGGAGAGGCTACACCTTC
TRBJ1-5 . . TRBV7-2 CASSLVAGAINQPQHF TGTGCCAGCAGCTTAGTAGCAGGGGCAATTAACCAGCCCCAGCATTTT
TRBJ1-2 . . TRBV30 CAWTPDYNYGYTF TGTGCCTGGACCCCGGACTACAACTATGGCTACACCTTC
TRBJ2-2 . . TRBV6-5 CASGSNTGELFF TGTGCCAGCGGCTCGAACACCGGGGAGCTGTTTTTT
TRBJ2-4 TRBD2 . TRBV14 CASSQDTPLAGGLAKNIQYF TGTGCCAGCAGCCAAGATACCCCCCTAGCGGGAGGGCTAGCCAAAAACATTCAGTACTTC
TRBJ2-3 . . TRBV4-3 CASSYRGGAGTDTQYF TGCGCCAGCAGCTACCGTGGGGGCGCCGGCACAGATACGCAGTATTTT
TRBJ2-3 . . TRBV11-3 CASSLGGRGPTDTQYF TGTGCCAGCAGCTTAGGAGGCAGGGGTCCCACAGATACGCAGTATTTT
TRBJ2-3 . . TRBV9 CASSVAAGFGGADTQYF TGTGCCAGCAGCGTAGCGGCAGGGTTTGGCGGCGCAGATACGCAGTATTTT
TRBJ2-5 TRBD2 . TRBV19 CASGGGRGETQYF TGTGCCAGTGGGGGGGGTCGGGGTGAGACCCAGTACTTC
TRBJ1-5 . few TRBV19 CASSSMSPSNQPQHF TGTGCCAGTAGTAGTATGAGCCCCTCCAATCAGCCCCAGCATTTT
TRBJ1-6 TRBD1 . TRBV25-1 CASSAAGTGNSPLHF TGTGCCAGCAGTGCGGCCGGGACAGGGAATTCCCCCCTCCACTTT
TRBJ1-1 . . TRBV19 CASSIIGGIGTEAFF TGTGCCAGTAGTATAATAGGAGGGATTGGCACTGAAGCTTTCTTT
TRBJ1-5 . . TRBV2 CASRSQINQPQHF TGTGCCAGCAGATCCCAGATCAATCAGCCCCAGCATTTT
TRBJ2-3 TRBD1 . TRBV7-7 CASSSGTGSTDTQYF TGTGCCAGCAGCTCCGGGACAGGGAGCACAGATACGCAGTATTTT
TRBJ1-5 . . TRBV7-2 CASNLIGNNNQPQHF TGTGCCAGCAACCTCATCGGGAATAACAATCAGCCCCAGCATTTT
TRBJ1-2 TRBD1 . TRBV28 CASSSETGAVYGYTF TGTGCCAGCAGTTCCGAGACAGGGGCGGTCTATGGCTACACCTTC
TRBJ2-4 TRBD2 . TRBV11-2 CASSLDRGGGSSIQYF TGTGCCAGCAGCTTAGATCGGGGCGGGGGGTCAAGCATTCAGTACTTC
TRBJ2-2 . . TRBV4-3 CASSQVLWSNTGELFF TGCGCCAGCAGCCAAGTGTTATGGAGCAACACCGGGGAGCTGTTTTTT
TRBJ2-3 . . TRBV7-3 CASSLGQFGADTQYF TGTGCCAGCAGCTTAGGACAGTTCGGCGCAGATACGCAGTATTTT
TRBJ2-7 TRBD1 . TRBV7-6 CASSPRSGQGAYEQYF TGTGCCAGCAGCCCACGATCTGGACAGGGAGCCTACGAGCAGTACTTC
TRBJ2-7 TRBD2 . TRBV15 CATSRAGLAGLYEQYF TGTGCCACCAGCAGGGCAGGACTAGCGGGCTTATACGAGCAGTACTTC
TRBJ1-1 . . TRBV20-1 CSAIIGTEAFF TGCAGTGCTATAATCGGCACTGAAGCTTTCTTT
TRBJ1-4 TRBD1 . TRBV18 CASSPRTGTNEKLFF TGTGCCAGCTCACCAAGGACAGGGACTAATGAAAAACTGTTTTTT
TRBJ1-4 . . TRBV5-1 CASSFRDSTTNEKLFF TGCGCCAGCAGCTTCCGTGACAGCACAACTAATGAAAAACTGTTTTTT
TRBJ2-7 TRBD1 . TRBV7-2 CASSFTSTGSYEQYF TGTGCCAGCAGCTTCACCTCGACAGGGTCCTACGAGCAGTACTTC
TRBJ2-1 TRBD2 . TRBV4-3 CASSQDRIGTSITHEQFF TGCGCCAGCAGCCAAGATCGAATCGGGACTAGCATTACCCATGAGCAGTTCTTC
TRBJ2-2 . . TRBV28 CASSLTSIGELFF TGTGCCAGCAGTTTAACGTCTATTGGGGAGCTGTTTTTT
TRBJ2-1 TRBD2 . TRBV19 CASTQAGGVGPHSYNEQFF TGTGCCAGTACCCAAGCGGGGGGGGTGGGCCCCCACTCCTACAATGAGCAGTTCTTC
TRBJ2-1 TRBD2 . TRBV27 CASSLEREGYNEQFF TGTGCCAGCAGTCTAGAGCGGGAGGGGTACAATGAGCAGTTCTTC
TRBJ2-3 TRBD1 . TRBV14 CASSQDSVLNPGQGARDTQYF TGTGCCAGCAGCCAAGATTCGGTTCTTAACCCGGGACAGGGGGCCAGGGATACGCAGTATTTT
TRBJ1-2 TRBD1 . TRBV10-2 CASRGQGASRTYGYTF TGCGCCAGCAGGGGACAGGGGGCCTCCCGGACCTATGGCTACACCTTC
TRBJ2-1 TRBD2 once TRBV6-5 CASGLAAYNEQFF TGTGCCAGCGGACTAGCGGCGTACAATGAGCAGTTCTTC
TRBJ1-2 TRBD1 . TRBV7-3 CASSFTGTGVGYTF TGTGCCAGCAGCTTTACCGGGACAGGGGTTGGCTACACCTTC
TRBJ1-1 . few TRBV30 CAWAQGLNTEAFF TGTGCCTGGGCACAGGGCTTGAACACTGAAGCTTTCTTT
TRBJ2-7 . . TRBV9 CASSVTSWPDEQYF TGTGCCAGCAGCGTAACTAGCTGGCCCGACGAGCAGTACTTC
TRBJ2-5 TRBD1 . TRBV7-7 CASSRTAGTGDGETQYF TGTGCCAGCAGCCGCACCGCCGGGACAGGGGACGGGGAGACCCAGTACTTC